This T cell receptor beta chain was identified in a study of blood T cell repertoires in COVID-19. Data came from immunoSEQ multiplex PCR; TCRdb stores just in-frame clones and leaves some out. Here the sample spans a few hundred thousand clones, about 90% being singletons. Deletions cut 2 bases from V and 2 bases from J, with 16 bases between. Germline-derived CDR1 and CDR2 are SGHDT and YYEEEE. The CDR3 totals 16 residues. J is TRBJ2-5 and V is TRBV5-6; D not certain. The sequenced material came from PBMCs or T cells enriched from blood (not recorded which). This sequence originates from a middle-aged man in a cohort exposed to, infected with or recovered from COVID-19 (not recorded which). Written as DNA, the CDR3 is TGTGCCAGCAGCTTCAGGCACAGAGCTATTCAAGAGACCCAGTACTTC. Protein sequence: CASSFRHRAIQETQYF.